The present T cell receptor (beta chain) was sequenced within a study of blood T cell repertoires in COVID-19. The method was immunoSEQ multiplex PCR; TCRdb's version includes in-frame clones alone and lacks a portion of them. Of approximately 230,000 clones in the sample, about 90% were seen once. Germline-derived CDR1 and CDR2 are MNHEY and SVGAGI. The CDR3 is made up of 15 amino acids. V gave up 4 bases and J gave up 7 bases; unmatched junction bases: 8. This clone was observed once. This rearrangement joins TRBV6-5 to TRBJ1-4; 8 nucleotides line up with TRBD1. The receptor was derived from a man younger than 35 with active or convalescent COVID-19. The material sequenced was peripheral blood. CDR3 amino acids: CASSSSGGYSEKLFF. In nucleotides, the CDR3 is TGTGCCAGCAGTTCATCAGGGGGCTATAGTGAAAAACTGTTTTTT.